These 7 T cell receptor beta chains were all obtained from the same sample, sequenced in a study of blood T cell repertoires in COVID-19. The table came from immunoSEQ multiplex PCR; TCRdb's copy has only in-frame clones and leaves some out. The table records about 91,000 clones, 76% of them present only once. Sequenced input: peripheral blood. These receptors were collected from an older man with acute or convalescent COVID-19.

The V and J genes are TRBV5-1 and TRBJ1-5; D perhaps matches TRBD1 (6 bases). Deletions cut 0 bases from V and 9 bases from J, with 25 bases between. Germline values: CDR1 SGHRS, CDR2 YFSETQ. The CDR3 is made up of 18 amino acids. The chain's CDR3 is CASSLVGQGPPVAWPQHF. As DNA, the CDR3 is TGCGCCAGCAGCTTGGTAGGTCAGGGGCCCCCTGTGGCGTGGCCCCAGCATTTT.

The V and J genes are TRBV28 and TRBJ1-5, with 7 nucleotides matching TRBD1. V lost 2 bases and J lost 6; bases outside the gene matches: 7. Looked up from germline, CDR1 is MDHEN and CDR2 is SYDVKM. This CDR3 comprises 15 residues. The CDR3 nucleotides are TGTGCCAGCAGTTTACAGACAGGGCCGGGTCAGCCCCAGCATTTT. Translation: CASSLQTGPGQPQHF.

This chain joins TRBV3-1 (or the pseudogene TRBV3-2) and TRBJ2-1, with TRBD2 as a possible D gene (5 bases). This CDR3 comprises 15 residues. Germline CDR1 reads LGHDT; CDR2 reads YNNKEL (reference sequence). V was trimmed by 0 bases and J by 3 bases, leaving 9 bases between them. As DNA, the CDR3 is TGTGCCAGCAGCCAAGATCTACTAGGCTACAATGAGCAGTTCTTC. Its protein is CASSQDLLGYNEQFF.

The table lists this clone with a few counts. The genes are TRBV29-1 and TRBJ1-3; 7 bases are shared with TRBD1. The CDR3 is made up of 14 amino acids. The germline V gene encodes CDR1 SQVTM and CDR2 ANQGSEA. The junction had 4 bases not matched to a gene; V was cut back by 1 base and J by 4 bases. CDR3 bases: TGCAGCGTTGAAGGAGGGGGCGCCGGAAACACCATATATTTT. Protein product: CSVEGGGAGNTIYF.

This clone has a handful of counts. The J gene is TRBJ1-2, the V gene TRBV10-3; possible D gene TRBD1, 6 bases. The CDR3 is made up of 11 amino acids. CDR1 is ENHRY, CDR2 SYGVKD, per germline. The V gene lost 7 bases and the J gene lost 8 bases, with 11 bases spanning the gap. CDR3 sequence reads: CAITGGNGYTF. The CDR3 region has the DNA TGTGCCATCACGGGGGGCAACGGCTACACCTTC.

The chain carries TRBV27 and TRBJ2-3, with 7 bases that match TRBD2. The CDR3 loop spans 13 amino acids. With 6 bases clipped from V and 1 base from J, the junction kept 1 base outside the gene matches. Germline CDR1 reads MNHEY; CDR2 reads SMNVEV (reference sequence). The CDR3 DNA is TGTGCCAGCAGAACTAGCGGCACAGATACGCAGTATTTT. Translated, it gives CASRTSGTDTQYF.

The chain is built from TRBV27 and TRBJ2-7; D ambiguous. The germline V and J ends were trimmed by 7 bases and 0 bases, with 13 bases remaining between them. The germline CDR1 and CDR2 sequences are MNHEY and SMNVEV (reference sequence). This CDR3 contains 14 residues. CDR3 loop: CASTQGGSSYEQYF. In DNA form, the CDR3 reads TGTGCCAGCACTCAAGGCGGTAGCTCCTACGAGCAGTACTTC.